The 19 T cell receptor beta chains below all came from one sample that was sequenced in a study of T cells after somatic rescue of genetic block. Using immunoSEQ multiplex PCR, the repertoire was profiled, and TCRdb retains in-frame clones only, with some absent. The sample lists about 63,000 clones; 90% to 95% were seen once. Sequenced: peripheral blood mononuclear cells (PBMCs). These receptors all stem from a man aged 40-50 years.

The rearrangement joins TRBV6-5 to TRBJ1-3, with TRBD1 identical over 7 bases. The germline gives CDR1 MNHEY, CDR2 SVGAGI. The V gene end was trimmed by 6 bases and the J gene end by 3 bases; junction bases not matched to a gene: 8. CDR3 length equals 15 residues. This chain's CDR3 is CASRDKYRGGNTIYF. DNA for the CDR3: TGTGCCAGCAGGGACAAGTACAGGGGTGGAAACACCATATATTTT.

The chain is built from TRBV18 and TRBJ2-1; D could derive from TRBD1 or TRBD2 (5 bases each). The V end was cut by 3 bases, the J end by 3 bases, with 6 bases between. The CDR3 loop spans 13 amino acids. From germline, CDR1 is KGHSH and CDR2 LQKENI. This CDR3 reads CASSPGVYNEQFF. CDR3 coding DNA: TGTGCCAGCTCACCGGGGGTCTACAATGAGCAGTTCTTC.

This rearrangement joins TRBV7-6 to TRBJ2-7, with D unclear. Between the trimmed V and J ends, which lost 2 bases and 0 bases, there was a span of 2 bases. The germline V gene has CDR1 SGHVS and CDR2 FNYEAQ. The CDR3 contains 12 residues. CDR3 residues: CASSLSSYEQYF. CDR3 bases: TGTGCCAGCAGCTTAAGCTCCTACGAGCAGTACTTC.

A few counts support this clone. This chain connects TRBV28 to TRBJ1-5; TRBD1 might be the D (6 bases). Germline CDR1 and CDR2: MDHEN and SYDVKM. V was shortened by 7 bases and J by 4 bases, with 11 bases between the two germline ends. The length of the CDR3 is 13 residues. The CDR3, as DNA: TGTGCCAGCACACGACAGGCTAATCAGCCCCAGCATTTT. Its protein product is CASTRQANQPQHF. The full variable domain, its missing parts supplied by reference TRBV28 and TRBJ1-5, is DVKVTQSSRYLVKRTGEKVFLECVQDMDHENMFWYRQDPGLGLRLIYFSYDVKMKEKGDIPEGYSVSREKKERFSLILESASTNQTSMYLCASTRQANQPQHFGDGTRLSIL.

The chain has TRBV5-8 and TRBJ1-3, with a possible D match to TRBD1 (5 bases). CDR3 length equals 13 residues. Trimming removed 6 bases at V and 4 bases at J, with 11 bases between. Per germline, CDR1 SGHTS and CDR2 YDEGEE. CDR3 residues: CASTRGRGNTIYF. CDR3 nucleotide sequence: TGTGCCAGCACTAGGGGCCGGGGAAACACCATATATTTT.

The CDR3 protein is CASSYFRDGHEQYF. The CDR3 bases are TGTGCCAGCAGTTACTTCCGGGACGGCCACGAGCAGTACTTC. The chain carries TRBV6-5 and TRBJ2-7, with D perhaps matching TRBD1 or TRBD2 (5 bases each). Germline V gene lookup returns CDR1 MNHEY and CDR2 SVGAGI. V dropped 1 base and J dropped 5 bases, with 12 bases sitting between them. CDR3 length: 14 residues.

This chain connects TRBV7-2 to TRBJ1-1, with D possibly matching TRBD1 (6 bases). The germline gives CDR1 SGHTA, CDR2 FQGNSA. This CDR3 is built from 15 residues. With 1 base removed from V and 4 bases from J, the gap between germline ends came to 13 bases. The CDR3 loop is CASSLEQGWITEAFF. CDR3 bases: TGTGCCAGCAGCTTAGAGCAGGGGTGGATCACTGAAGCTTTCTTT.

This rearrangement joins TRBV10-3 to TRBJ2-5; TRBD1 matches 7 bases. Germline values: CDR1 ENHRY, CDR2 SYGVKD. V was pared by 0 bases and J by 7 bases, with 11 bases of the junction left unmatched. CDR3 length equals 16 residues. The CDR3 DNA reads as TGTGCCATCAGTGAGTCGGTGGTGGCGTCAGGGGGGACCCAGTACTTC. It codes for CAISESVVASGGTQYF.

This sequence joins TRBV18 and TRBJ1-5; D gene unclear. V was cut by 2 bases and J by 0 bases, with 8 bases left in between. Looked up from germline, CDR1 is KGHSH and CDR2 is LQKENI. The CDR3 length is 15 residues. The chain's CDR3 is CASSPGAYSNQPQHF. DNA of the CDR3: TGTGCCAGCTCACCAGGTGCCTATAGCAATCAGCCCCAGCATTTT.

This chain connects TRBV6-5 to TRBJ2-7; no firm D call. This CDR3 comprises 16 residues. V lost 2 bases and J 1 base, leaving 15 bases between the germline ends. Germline CDR1 and CDR2: MNHEY and SVGAGI. The CDR3 reads CASSYQPTHRSYEQYF. DNA for the CDR3: TGTGCCAGCAGTTACCAGCCTACTCACCGATCCTACGAGCAGTACTTC.

This clone was detected once. The rearrangement uses TRBV5-1 and TRBJ2-3; D is unresolved. V lost 4 bases, J lost 3 bases, and 9 bases lay in between. Looked up from germline, CDR1 is SGHRS and CDR2 is YFSETQ. The CDR3 spans 13 residues. CDR3 bases: TGCGCCAGCAGCGTCTGGGGAACAGATACGCAGTATTTT. Amino acid sequence: CASSVWGTDTQYF.

This chain connects TRBV6-5 to TRBJ2-7, with 10 bases fitting TRBD2. CDR3 length: 15 residues. J was trimmed by 2 bases and V by 2 bases; bases with no gene match: 3. Germline V gives CDR1 MNHEY, CDR2 SVGAGI. The CDR3 protein is CASSYGTSATYEQYF. CDR3 coding DNA: TGTGCCAGCAGTTACGGGACTAGCGCAACCTACGAGCAGTACTTC.

V is TRBV4-1 and J is TRBJ2-1, with 9 positions matching TRBD1. The trim removed 3 bases at V and 0 bases at J, leaving 9 bases unmatched. CDR3 length: 18 residues. Germline V CDR1 and CDR2: MGHRA, YSYEKL. CDR3 sequence: CASSHRIQGARSYNEQFF. CDR3 nucleotides: TGCGCCAGCAGCCACAGGATACAGGGGGCCCGCTCCTACAATGAGCAGTTCTTC.

The CDR3, as DNA: TGTGCCAGCAGCTTAGGCGGAGTCGAAGAGACCCAGTACTTC. Protein: CASSLGGVEETQYF. V is TRBV11-2 and J is TRBJ2-5; D unclear. There are 14 residues in the CDR3. V gave up 1 base and J gave up 3 bases, with 9 bases separating them. From germline, CDR1 is SGHAT and CDR2 FQNNGV.

Comments on this clone: The DNA is omitted, as the CDR3 cannot be located on it reliably, and the CDR3 follows TCRdb's listing. This chain connects TRBV12-2 to TRBJ1-3. TRBV12-2 is a listed pseudogene. The CDR3 is 17 residues long, ends included. Here the CDR3 reads CASRLASGFGVGNTIYF.

The chain uses TRBV15 and TRBJ2-1, with TRBD2 matching over 16 bases. CDR1 is LNHNV, CDR2 YYDKDF, per germline (reference sequence). The length of the CDR3 is 17 residues. V gave up 2 bases and J gave up 15 bases; unmatched junction bases: 13. CDR3 residues: CATSRSPGTSGRAPRFF. The CDR3 bases are TGTGCCACCAGCAGATCTCCCGGGACTAGCGGGAGGGCCCCCCGGTTCTTC.

This rearrangement joins TRBV30 to TRBJ1-5; 7 nucleotides agree with TRBD1. This CDR3 contains 14 residues. Germline-derived CDR1 and CDR2 are GTSNPN and SVGIG (reference sequence). V lost 0 bases and J lost 6; bases outside the gene matches: 5. In DNA form, the CDR3 reads TGTGCCTGGAGTGTGTCAGGGGGGGCTCAGCCCCAGCATTTT. Translated: CAWSVSGGAQPQHF. The entire variable domain, with the rest obtained from reference TRBV30 and TRBJ1-5, is as follows: SQTIHQWPATLVQPVGSPLSLECTVEGTSNPNLYWYRQAAGRGLQLLFYSVGIGQISSEVPQNLSASRPQDRQFILSSKKLLLSDSGFYLCAWSVSGGAQPQHFGDGTRLSIL.

The chain recombines TRBV7-8 with TRBJ1-5; no clear D gene. This CDR3 is built from 12 residues. Germline lookup yields CDR1 SGHVS and CDR2 FQNEAQ. The V end lost 1 base, the J end lost 11 bases, and 9 bases lay between the germline ends. The CDR3 is CASSLGGLAQHF. Written as DNA, the CDR3 is TGTGCCAGCAGCTTAGGGGGTTTGGCCCAGCATTTT.

CDR3 coding DNA: TGTGCCAGCAGCTCGGACAGGGCAGACTACGAGCAGTACTTC. It codes for CASSSDRADYEQYF. V is TRBV7-9 and J is TRBJ2-7; 8 nucleotides align to TRBD1. Losses at the gene ends were 4 bases for V and 3 bases for J; bases not matched to a gene: 5. The CDR3 has 14 residues. Germline V CDR1 and CDR2: SEHNR, FQNEAQ (reference sequence).